These 2 T cell receptor beta chains were all obtained from the same sample, sequenced in a study of blood T cell repertoires in COVID-19. Here immunoSEQ multiplex PCR was the method, and the copy in TCRdb shows in-frame clones only, minus some. The data show about 120,000 clones, approximately 85% seen once. Source material: peripheral blood. All receptors come from a man aged 35 to 55 with acute or convalescent COVID-19.

This clone was found a few times. The V gene is TRBV3-1 (or the pseudogene TRBV3-2), the J gene TRBJ1-2; D is unresolved. Trimming removed 0 bases from V and 4 bases from J, with 6 bases in between. Germline CDR1 LGHDT, CDR2 YNNKEL (reference sequence). This CDR3 region has 13 residues. CDR3 residues: CASSQERLYGYTF. CDR3 DNA: TGTGCCAGCAGCCAAGAGCGCCTCTATGGCTACACCTTC.

The rearrangement uses TRBV18 and TRBJ2-3, with D uncertain. Per the germline V gene, CDR1 is KGHSH and CDR2 is LQKENI. The CDR3 has 15 residues. V was pared by 4 bases and J by 0 bases, with 11 bases between. Here the CDR3 reads CASSQATGSTDTQYF. The CDR3 DNA reads as TGTGCCAGCTCACAGGCCACGGGTAGCACAGATACGCAGTATTTT.